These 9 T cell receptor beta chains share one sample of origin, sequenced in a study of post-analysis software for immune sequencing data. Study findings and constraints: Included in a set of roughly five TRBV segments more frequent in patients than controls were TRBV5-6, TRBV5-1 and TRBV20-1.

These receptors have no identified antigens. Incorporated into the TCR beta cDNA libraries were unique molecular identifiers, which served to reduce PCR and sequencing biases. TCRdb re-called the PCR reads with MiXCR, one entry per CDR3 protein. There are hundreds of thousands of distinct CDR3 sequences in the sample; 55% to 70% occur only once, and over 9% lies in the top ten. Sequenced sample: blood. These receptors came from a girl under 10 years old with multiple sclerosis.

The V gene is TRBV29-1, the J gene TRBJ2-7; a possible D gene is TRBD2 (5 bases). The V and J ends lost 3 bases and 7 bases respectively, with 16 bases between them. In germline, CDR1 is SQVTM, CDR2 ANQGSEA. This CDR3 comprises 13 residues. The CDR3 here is CSVEMSGSGEQYF. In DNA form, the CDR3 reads TGCAGCGTTGAGATGTCAGGCTCGGGGGAGCAGTACTTC.

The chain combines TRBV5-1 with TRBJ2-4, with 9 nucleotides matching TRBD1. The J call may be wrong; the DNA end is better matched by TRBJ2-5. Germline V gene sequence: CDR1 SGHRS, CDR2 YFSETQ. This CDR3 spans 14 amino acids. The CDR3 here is CASSPGTGFETQYF. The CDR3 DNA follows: TGCGCCAGCAGCCCCGGGACAGGGTTTGAGACCCAGTACTTC.

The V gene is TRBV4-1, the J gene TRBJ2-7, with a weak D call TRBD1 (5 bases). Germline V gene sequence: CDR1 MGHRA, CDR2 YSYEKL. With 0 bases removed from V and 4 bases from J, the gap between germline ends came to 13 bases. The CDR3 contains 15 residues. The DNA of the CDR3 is TGCGCCAGCAGCCAAGATCCGACAGCACTTTACGAGCAGTACTTC. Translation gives CASSQDPTALYEQYF.

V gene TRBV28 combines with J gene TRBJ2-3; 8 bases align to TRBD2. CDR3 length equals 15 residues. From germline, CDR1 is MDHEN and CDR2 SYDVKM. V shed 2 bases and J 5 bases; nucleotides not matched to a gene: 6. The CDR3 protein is CASSLPGRARDTQYF. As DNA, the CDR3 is TGTGCCAGCAGTTTACCCGGGAGGGCGAGAGATACGCAGTATTTT. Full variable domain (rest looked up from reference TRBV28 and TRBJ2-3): DVKVTQSSRYLVKRTGEKVFLECVQDMDHENMFWYRQDPGLGLRLIYFSYDVKMKEKGDIPEGYSVSREKKERFSLILESASTNQTSMYLCASSLPGRARDTQYFGPGTRLTVL.

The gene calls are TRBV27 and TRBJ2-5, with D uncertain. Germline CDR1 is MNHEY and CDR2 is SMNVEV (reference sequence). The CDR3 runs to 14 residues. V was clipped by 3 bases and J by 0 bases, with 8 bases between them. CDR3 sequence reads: CASSFRRNQETQYF. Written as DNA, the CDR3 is TGTGCCAGCAGTTTCCGACGGAACCAAGAGACCCAGTACTTC.

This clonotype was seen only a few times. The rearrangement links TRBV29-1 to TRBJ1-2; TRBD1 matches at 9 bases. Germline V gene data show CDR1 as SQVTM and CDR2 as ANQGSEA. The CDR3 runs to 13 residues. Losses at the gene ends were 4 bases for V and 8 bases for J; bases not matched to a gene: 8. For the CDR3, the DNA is TGCAGCGTTGTCGGGGACAGGGCCGGCGGCTACACCTTC. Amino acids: CSVVGDRAGGYTF.

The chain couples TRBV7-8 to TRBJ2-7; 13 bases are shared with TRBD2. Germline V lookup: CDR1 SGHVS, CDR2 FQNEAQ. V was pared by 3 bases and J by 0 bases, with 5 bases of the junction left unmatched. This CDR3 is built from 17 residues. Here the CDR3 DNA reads TGTGCCAGCAGCTTCGGACTAGCGGGGGCCCTCTCCTACGAGCAGTACTTC. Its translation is CASSFGLAGALSYEQYF.

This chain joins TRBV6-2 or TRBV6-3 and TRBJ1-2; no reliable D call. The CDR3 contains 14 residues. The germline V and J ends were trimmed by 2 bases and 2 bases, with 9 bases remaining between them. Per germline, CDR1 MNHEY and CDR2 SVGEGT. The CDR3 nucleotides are TGTGCCAGCAGTTACCCCGGACCGAACTATGGCTACACCTTC. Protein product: CASSYPGPNYGYTF.

The CDR3 DNA reads TGTGCCACCAGACAGGGGGTCGGGAGTCAGCCCCAGCATTTT. It encodes CATRQGVGSQPQHF. The rearrangement joins TRBV27 to TRBJ1-5; TRBD1 matches at 9 bases. Germline assignment: CDR1 MNHEY and CDR2 SMNVEV (reference sequence). After removal of 10 bases from V and 6 bases from J, the junction contained 10 bases not matched to a gene. The CDR3 runs 14 residues.